A single sample is the source of the 7 T cell receptor beta chains below, sequenced in a study of shared clonotypes between healthy human individuals. TCRdb's table, derived via immunoSEQ multiplex PCR, lists solely in-frame clones and lacks some. The sample gives approximately 700,000 clones, approximately 73% of which show up once; around 2% is in the top ten. Sequences were obtained from memory CD4+ T cells sorted from blood. Subset indicated: CD45RA-negative fraction. These receptors were collected from a woman between 25 and 40 years old in good health.

This clone was seen more than once but under ten times. This rearrangement joins TRBV25-1 to TRBJ2-3; D gene uncertain. CDR1 is MGHDK and CDR2 is SYGVNS in the germline V gene. Deletions cut 1 base from V and 0 bases from J, with 8 bases between. The CDR3 is 15 amino acids. CDR3 protein: CASSESEESTDTQYF. The CDR3 bases are TGTGCCAGCAGTGAATCTGAGGAGAGCACAGATACGCAGTATTTT.

J is TRBJ2-7 and V is TRBV28; no definite D call. The CDR3 extends over 12 amino acids. Trimming took off 11 bases at V and 2 bases at J, with 13 bases between the two ends. The germline V gene has CDR1 MDHEN and CDR2 SYDVKM. CDR3 coding DNA: TGTGCCGTAACGGGTAACACCTACGAGCAGTACTTC. Its translation is CAVTGNTYEQYF. The full variable domain, rest sourced from reference TRBV28 and TRBJ2-7, is DVKVTQSSRYLVKRTGEKVFLECVQDMDHENMFWYRQDPGLGLRLIYFSYDVKMKEKGDIPEGYSVSREKKERFSLILESASTNQTSMYLCAVTGNTYEQYFGPGTRLTVT.

This chain uses TRBV11-2 with TRBJ2-7, with D possibly matching TRBD2 (6 bases). The CDR3 totals 16 residues. V was trimmed by 4 bases and J by 3 bases, leaving 19 bases between them. CDR1 SGHAT and CDR2 FQNNGV come from the germline V gene. CDR3 nucleotides: TGTGCCAGCAGCTCCCGACCCGGGGCCGGGGGCTACGAGCAGTACTTC. It specifies CASSSRPGAGGYEQYF.

The V and J genes are TRBV28 and TRBJ1-2; 11 nucleotides align to TRBD1. This CDR3 comprises 14 residues. J was trimmed by 7 bases and V by 4 bases; bases with no gene match: 5. CDR1 and CDR2 from the germline V gene are MDHEN and SYDVKM. The CDR3: CASSSGQGAGGYTF. In DNA, the CDR3 is TGTGCCAGCAGTTCAGGACAGGGGGCAGGTGGCTACACCTTC.

V and J are TRBV5-1 and TRBJ1-1; TRBD1 is a possible D gene (6 bases). Between the trimmed V and J ends, which lost 0 bases and 11 bases, there was a span of 20 bases. The CDR3 runs 15 residues. Germline lookup yields CDR1 SGHRS and CDR2 YFSETQ. The CDR3 coding sequence is TGCGCCAGCAGCTTGGAGCAGGGGCGCGGTAATCCGGCTTTCTTT. This sequence encodes CASSLEQGRGNPAFF.

DNA for the CDR3: TGCGCCAGCAGCTCGGGGGCTACTGGAAACACCATATATTTT. Translation gives CASSSGATGNTIYF. The chain has TRBV5-1 and TRBJ1-3; possible D gene TRBD1, 6 bases. This CDR3 comprises 14 residues. The germline CDR1 and CDR2 sequences are SGHRS and YFSETQ. V lost 3 bases to trimming and J lost 2 bases, with 9 bases between them.

As DNA, the CDR3 is TGTGCCACCAGCAGAGATACTCCGGGACGTAATCAGCCCCAGCATTTT. It codes for CATSRDTPGRNQPQHF. The genes are TRBV15 and TRBJ1-5; D perhaps matches TRBD1 (5 bases). With 0 bases removed from V and 4 bases from J, the gap between germline ends came to 13 bases. CDR1 and CDR2 from the germline V gene are LNHNV and YYDKDF (reference sequence). There are 16 residues in the CDR3.